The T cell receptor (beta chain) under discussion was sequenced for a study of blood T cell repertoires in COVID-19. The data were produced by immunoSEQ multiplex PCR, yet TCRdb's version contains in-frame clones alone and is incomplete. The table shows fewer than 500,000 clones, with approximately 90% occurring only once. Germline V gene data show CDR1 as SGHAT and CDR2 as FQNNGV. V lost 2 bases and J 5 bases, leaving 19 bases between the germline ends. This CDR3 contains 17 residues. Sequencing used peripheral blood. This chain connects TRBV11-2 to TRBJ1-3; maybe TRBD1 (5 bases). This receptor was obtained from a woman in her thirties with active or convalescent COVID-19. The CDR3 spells CASSLSDSSIRRNTIYF. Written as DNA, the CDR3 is TGTGCCAGCAGCTTATCCGACAGCTCAATTCGAAGAAACACCATATATTTT.